This T cell receptor beta chain was documented in a study of T cells in Graves' hyperthyroidism and ophthalmopathy. V lost 6 bases and J lost 7, with 19 bases in between. CDR3 length: 15 amino acids. CDR1 is SGHTA and CDR2 is FQGTGA in the germline V gene. Researchers took RNA transcripts and amplified the TCR beta CDR3 regions from them. Using the HTBI primer set, a first-round RT-PCR was run on the TCR CDR3. One entry per CDR3 protein, called by TCRdb with MiXCR from the multiplex PCR reads. This table has roughly 500,000 distinct CDR3 sequences, approximately 13% appearing once. This clonotype occurred a few times. No antigen is known for it. Blood was sampled at initial diagnosis of hyperthyroidism, prior to onset of any ophthalmopathy symptoms. Study-level results: Ophthalmopathy and stable hyperthyroidism were told apart by a 13 V-J model. Ophthalmopathy prediction by the model preceded onset by a median roughly 6 months.

The sample taken for sequencing was blood. This receptor was taken from a woman in her thirties with Graves' hyperthyroidism that later progressed to Graves' ophthalmopathy. The V call is TRBV7-3, the J call TRBJ2-1; D possibly uses TRBD1 or TRBD2 (5 bases each). CDR3 region: CASSAGTADVNEQFF. As DNA, the CDR3 is TGTGCCAGCAGTGCAGGGACCGCGGACGTTAATGAGCAGTTCTTC.